This is a list of T cell receptor beta chains from one sample in a study of post-analysis software for immune sequencing data. TCRdb redid the calling of the PCR reads with MiXCR, one entry per CDR3 protein. The sample gives over 250,000 distinct CDR3 sequences, about 38% of which show up once; less than 6% is in the top ten. Sequencing used blood. The receptors come from a girl between 10 and 17 years old with multiple sclerosis. Both conserved end residues are part of each CDR3. D genes are given only for firm matches. A row's size may be missing; if present it is once, few, many or a size class.

>TRBV7-4|.|TRBD1|TRBJ2-7
CASSVGDRPYEQYF
TGTGCCAGCAGCGTAGGGGACAGACCCTACGAGCAGTACTTC
>TRBV29-1|.|.|TRBJ1-2
CSVPGTGTVYGYTF
TGCAGCGTCCCCGGCACCGGGACGGTCTATGGCTACACCTTC
>TRBV5-1|.|.|TRBJ2-1
CASSLHPSGTYNEQFF
TGCGCCAGCAGCTTGCACCCATCAGGCACCTACAATGAGCAGTTCTTC
>TRBV25-1|.|.|TRBJ1-5
CASSGDTYSNQPQHF
TGTGCCAGCAGTGGGGACACCTATAGCAATCAGCCCCAGCATTTT
>TRBV20-1|.|.|TRBJ2-6
CSARDKGAGANVLTF
TGCAGTGCTAGAGATAAGGGTGCCGGGGCCAACGTCCTGACTTTC
>TRBV7-9|few|.|TRBJ1-1
CASSSSGTEAFF
TGTGCCAGCAGCTCATCCGGGACAGAAGCTTTCTTT
>TRBV4-1|many|TRBD2|TRBJ2-7
CASRFLAGGPYEQYF
TGCGCCAGCAGGTTCCTAGCGGGAGGGCCCTACGAGCAGTACTTC
>TRBV29-1|.|.|TRBJ2-3
CSVFGAVSTDTQYF
TGCAGCGTTTTCGGGGCTGTGAGCACAGATACGCAGTATTTT
>TRBV7-9|many|TRBD2|TRBJ2-1
CASSFRTSGKDEQFF
TGTGCCAGCAGCTTCCGGACTAGCGGGAAGGATGAGCAGTTCTTC
>TRBV3-1|.|.|TRBJ2-4
CASSQSGADIQYF
TGTGCCAGCAGCCAATCAGGGGCGGACATTCAGTACTTC
>TRBV20-1|many|.|TRBJ2-3
CSARDAGASTDTQYF
TGCAGTGCTAGAGATGCGGGGGCCAGCACAGATACGCAGTATTTT
>TRBV3-1|many|TRBD1|TRBJ1-6
CASSRDRASSPLHF
TGTGCCAGCAGCCGGGACAGGGCTAGTTCACCCCTCCACTTT
>TRBV6-5|few|.|TRBJ1-1
CASSYRGGNTEAFF
TGTGCCAGCAGTTACAGGGGTGGGAACACTGAAGCTTTCTTT
>TRBV11-3|.|.|TRBJ2-2
CASQLRNTGELFF
TGTGCCAGCCAGCTACGGAACACCGGGGAGCTGTTTTTT
>TRBV7-6|few|.|TRBJ2-1
CASSLAFGDEQFF
TGTGCCAGCAGCTTAGCCTTTGGGGATGAGCAGTTCTTC
>TRBV5-1|.|.|TRBJ1-1
CASLGTSNTEAFF
TGCGCCAGCCTTGGGACATCAAACACTGAAGCTTTCTTT
>TRBV12-3/TRBV12-4|many|.|TRBJ2-6
CASTDTTGANVLTF
TGTGCCAGCACCGACACGACTGGGGCCAACGTCCTGACTTTC
>TRBV5-1|.|TRBD1|TRBJ2-3
CASSPWTGSDTQYF
TGCGCCAGCAGCCCATGGACAGGGTCAGATACGCAGTATTTT
>TRBV20-1|.|TRBD1|TRBJ2-3
CSANPRGRRADTQYF
TGCAGTGCTAACCCCAGGGGGCGCAGGGCAGATACGCAGTATTTT
>TRBV6-2/TRBV6-3|many|TRBD1|TRBJ2-7
CASSRQGGSYEQYF
TGTGCCAGCAGTAGACAGGGGGGTTCCTACGAGCAGTACTTC
>TRBV12-3/TRBV12-4|few|TRBD1|TRBJ1-1
CATAPGTENTEVFF
TGTGCCACCGCTCCCGGGACAGAGAACACTGAAGTTTTCTTT
>TRBV5-1|many|.|TRBJ2-5
CASSFGRAGGQETQYF
TGCGCCAGCAGCTTCGGACGAGCGGGTGGACAAGAGACCCAGTACTTC
>TRBV25-1|.|TRBD1|TRBJ1-1
CASSETRGPGNTEAFF
TGTGCCAGCAGTGAGACGAGGGGGCCGGGGAACACTGAAGCTTTCTTT
>TRBV10-2|.|.|TRBJ1-1
CASSEWVLNTEAFF
TGCGCCAGCAGTGAGTGGGTCTTGAACACTGAAGCTTTCTTT
>TRBV7-9|many|.|TRBJ1-6
CASSLEGETNSPLHF
TGTGCCAGCAGCTTAGAAGGGGAGACTAATTCACCCCTCCACTTT
>TRBV9|many|TRBD2|TRBJ2-1
CPRRGRAPDNEQFF
TGTCCCCGCCGCGGGAGAGCTCCAGACAATGAGCAGTTCTTC
>TRBV3-1|.|.|TRBJ1-5
CASSQAGTGVGQPQHF
TGTGCCAGCAGCCAGGCAGGGACCGGGGTAGGCCAGCCCCAGCATTTT
>TRBV5-1|few|TRBD1|TRBJ1-1
CASSWDRDTEAFF
TGCGCCAGCAGCTGGGACAGGGACACTGAAGCTTTCTTT
>TRBV11-2|many|TRBD1|TRBJ1-1
CASSLIGTGNTEAFF
TGTGCCAGCAGCTTAATCGGGACAGGGAACACTGAAGCTTTCTTT
>TRBV6-4|few|TRBD2|TRBJ2-1
CASSDSTGGPNEQFF
TGTGCCAGCAGTGACTCGACGGGAGGGCCAAATGAGCAGTTCTTC
>TRBV6-4|many|TRBD2|TRBJ2-3
CASSDGGGADTQYF
TGTGCCAGCAGTGACGGCGGGGGGGCAGATACGCAGTATTTT
>TRBV4-1|many|.|TRBJ2-4
CASSQGGGLSLAKNIQYF
TGCGCCAGCAGCCAAGGCGGGGGCCTATCTTTAGCCAAAAACATTCAGTACTTC
>TRBV20-1|few|.|TRBJ2-2
CSAGEIVVGELFF
TGCAGTGCTGGAGAAATTGTGGTCGGGGAGCTGTTTTTT
>TRBV7-9|few|.|TRBJ1-1
CASSFGPAEAFF
TGTGCCAGCAGCTTCGGCCCGGCTGAAGCTTTCTTT
>TRBV20-1|.|.|TRBJ1-2
CSASGGWGGGYTF
TGCAGTGCTAGCGGGGGATGGGGGGGTGGCTACACCTTC
>TRBV5-1|.|.|TRBJ2-5
CASSLIGRREETQYF
TGCGCCAGCAGCTTGATCGGGAGACGGGAAGAGACCCAGTACTTC
>TRBV4-1|many|.|TRBJ2-5
CASSLGLGETQYF
TGTGCCAGCAGTTTAGGGCTAGGTGAGACCCAGTACTTC
>TRBV6-1|.|.|TRBJ2-7
CASSEMWTYEQYF
TGTGCCAGCAGTGAAATGTGGACCTACGAGCAGTACTTC
>TRBV20-1|.|TRBD2|TRBJ2-5
CSAKLGLAGETQYF
TGCAGTGCTAAATTGGGACTAGCGGGAGAGACCCAGTACTTC
>TRBV18|.|TRBD1|TRBJ1-5
CASSPAGQGVTHQPQHF
TGTGCCAGCTCACCAGCGGGACAGGGGGTGACTCATCAGCCCCAGCATTTT